The clone carrying this TCR beta chain was picked up a small number of times. Its antigen is still unknown. Since a much larger clone is just one base distant, this may be a read error. Germline V gene data show CDR1 as MNHEY and CDR2 as SMNVEV (reference sequence). The CDR3 has 13 amino acids. Trimming at V came to 6 bases and at J to 2 bases, leaving 3 bases not matched to a gene. This sample stems from a study of T cells in Graves' hyperthyroidism and ophthalmopathy. Study findings and constraints: A model of 13 V-J features distinguished ophthalmopathy from stable hyperthyroidism.

Graves' hyperthyroidism was deemed stable given no ophthalmopathy progression within 18 months. PBMCs came from more than 9 ml fresh peripheral blood. The investigators amplified TCR beta CDR3 regions from RNA transcripts. The HTBI set primed first-round TCR CDR3 RT-PCR. TCRdb passed the multiplex PCR reads through MiXCR, listing each CDR3 protein once. The data contain around 210,000 distinct CDR3 sequences, about a sixth of them seen just once; the ten biggest clones take up over 45%. The sequence came from a woman between 50 and 59 years old with Graves' hyperthyroidism. The sequencing input was blood. The chain combines TRBV27 with TRBJ2-7; 8 bases map to TRBD1. The CDR3 nucleotides read TGTGCCAGCAGCCAGGGACAGGCCTACGAGCAGTACTTC. This encodes CASSQGQAYEQYF.